This T cell receptor beta chain was documented in a study of post-analysis software for immune sequencing data. Whole-study results and caveats: Roughly 5 TRBV segments, TRBV5-6, TRBV5-1 and TRBV20-1 among them, were found more frequent in patients than controls.

Every TCR beta cDNA library bore unique molecular identifiers. T cells numbering roughly 0.9 to 10 million yielded cDNA molecules that totaled about 500,000. TCRdb passed the PCR reads through MiXCR, listing each CDR3 protein once. The sample lists about 820,000 distinct CDR3 sequences; roughly 58% were seen once. Trimming left V 6 bases short and J 2 bases short, with 14 bases between. CDR3 size: 15 residues. Germline CDR1 reads LGHDT; CDR2 reads YNNKEL (reference sequence). Concerning this clonotype: What it binds is not known.

This sequence joins TRBV3-1 and TRBJ2-1; TRBD2 might be the D (6 bases). The specimen was blood. The clonotype originates from a girl under 18 with multiple sclerosis. CDR3 bases: TGTGCCAGCAGTCGAGCGGGTGCCCCCTACAATGAGCAGTTCTTC. Protein product: CASSRAGAPYNEQFF.